This T cell receptor beta chain was identified in a study of cytomegalovirus exposure and HLA in healthy donors. Turning to the study itself: Early release data held 80 million to 100 million unique TCRs from HLA-typed donors. Study-wide results and limits: Association of around 17,000 TCR beta sequences with HLA alleles was found at 0.05 false discovery rate in a later analysis. Within a later analysis, the majority of CMV-associated TCR beta chains appeared HLA-restricted. In a later analysis, parvovirus B19, influenza, CMV and Epstein-Barr virus appeared linked to several top co-occurrence clusters.

It was with 60 Vbeta and 13 Jbeta primers that the PCR ran. Assay: immunoSEQ multiplex PCR; the TCRdb copy retains only in-frame clones and omits some. The sample carries 150,000 to 200,000 clones, approximately 80% recorded once. The CDR3 is made up of 14 amino acids. CDR1 is MDHEN and CDR2 is SYDVKM in the germline V gene. The trim removed 6 bases at V and 10 bases at J, leaving 14 bases unmatched. A remark on this clone: What it binds is not known.

Source material: PBMCs. The chain couples TRBV28 to TRBJ1-2; 7 positions match TRBD1. The sequence came from a woman aged 40 to 49 in good health and CMV-seronegative. The CDR3 coding sequence is TGTGCCAGCAGCGAAACTCCGGGACAGCGACCCTACACCTTC. This encodes CASSETPGQRPYTF.